This is a list of T cell receptor beta chains from one sample in a study of blood T cells in healthy people across ages. Using its own MiXCR run on the 5' RACE reads, TCRdb lists one record per CDR3 protein. The sample carries about 680,000 distinct CDR3 sequences, 45% to 50% recorded once. Sample: blood. The receptors stem from a woman aged 55-70 years in good health. Both conserved end residues are trimmed from each CDR3. A D gene is named only where the DNA matches it firmly.

V gene	D gene	J gene	CDR3 protein
TRBV10-3	TRBD1	TRBJ2-1	AISVGTGYNEQF
TRBV11-3	TRBD2	TRBJ2-1	ASSSPTSGSGNEQF
TRBV2	NA	TRBJ2-1	AGSEDGEQF
TRBV28	TRBD1	NA	ASEDRGRGNIQY
TRBV28	NA	TRBJ1-4	ASRDDREKLF
TRBV4-1	NA	TRBJ1-2	ASSQGRASNYGYT
TRBV7-3	TRBD2	TRBJ2-3	ASSLGGREGTQY
TRBV29-1	TRBD1	TRBJ1-1	SVAGWQGGTEAF
TRBV20-1	TRBD2	TRBJ2-4	SAWGLAVKLAKNIQY
TRBV20-1	NA	TRBJ2-5	SASRLGEKGRAQETQY
TRBV6-5	NA	TRBJ2-1	ASTPEVGDEQF
TRBV20-1	TRBD2	TRBJ2-7	SALGRGEREQY
TRBV10-3	TRBD2	TRBJ2-2	AIRLSGRPENTGELF
TRBV25-1	TRBD1	TRBJ2-7	ASSTGGLYEQY
TRBV27	NA	TRBJ2-7	ALRHSYEQY
TRBV4-3	TRBD1	TRBJ1-5	ASSQETGAYQPQH
TRBV7-2	TRBD1	TRBJ1-2	ASSPSTGERNGYT
TRBV29-1	TRBD1	TRBJ2-5	SVDQGARETQY
TRBV27	NA	TRBJ2-3	ASRTETGTDTQY
TRBV4-3	NA	TRBJ2-2	ASSQGLRVGELF
TRBV6-6	NA	TRBJ2-1	ASSPDLTVLSQF
TRBV28	NA	TRBJ2-1	ASRTSPTPSAEQF
TRBV2	NA	TRBJ2-2	ASSERRAANTGELF
TRBV4-2	NA	TRBJ1-1	ASSQDWWAGTEAF
TRBV20-1	NA	TRBJ2-3	SALTRQISTDTQY
TRBV29-1	NA	TRBJ2-7	SVAGLGREQY
TRBV7-2	NA	TRBJ1-2	ASSPWTVSYYGYT
TRBV6-6	TRBD1	NA	ASSRGTGVIYEQY
TRBV29-1	TRBD2	TRBJ2-1	SVPGLAKNEQF
TRBV3-1	NA	TRBJ2-5	ASSQDSNRVQETQY
TRBV7-2	TRBD2	TRBJ2-7	ASSSGTSGRVYEQY
TRBV7-2	NA	TRBJ1-2	ASSLGTDLIGYT
TRBV7-2	NA	TRBJ1-1	ASSPRRATEAF
TRBV30	NA	TRBJ1-2	AANRLYGYT
TRBV10-3	TRBD2	TRBJ2-1	AISESWVRGGSPPSSYNEQF
TRBV13	TRBD2	TRBJ2-3	ASSLKGLAGHTQY
TRBV29-1	NA	TRBJ2-7	SVGRSYEQY
TRBV6-2/TRBV6-3	NA	TRBJ2-1	ASSYAILEQF
TRBV20-1	TRBD2	TRBJ2-5	SARFPGTSGRARETQY
TRBV7-2	TRBD1	TRBJ1-1	ASSSGGARTEAF
TRBV13	TRBD2	TRBJ2-1	ASSLASGYSYNEQF
TRBV20-1	NA	TRBJ2-3	SARRVEDAQY
TRBV5-1	TRBD1	TRBJ2-5	ASSLLVDRAGETQY
TRBV4-1	NA	TRBJ2-5	ASSQDFYEAGQETQY
TRBV30	TRBD1	TRBJ2-3	AWSSGTGGDTQY
TRBV4-2	NA	NA	AGSQDLESQETQY
TRBV11-1	NA	TRBJ2-2	ASSGVEGNTGELF
TRBV2	NA	TRBJ1-5	ASRGGQPQH